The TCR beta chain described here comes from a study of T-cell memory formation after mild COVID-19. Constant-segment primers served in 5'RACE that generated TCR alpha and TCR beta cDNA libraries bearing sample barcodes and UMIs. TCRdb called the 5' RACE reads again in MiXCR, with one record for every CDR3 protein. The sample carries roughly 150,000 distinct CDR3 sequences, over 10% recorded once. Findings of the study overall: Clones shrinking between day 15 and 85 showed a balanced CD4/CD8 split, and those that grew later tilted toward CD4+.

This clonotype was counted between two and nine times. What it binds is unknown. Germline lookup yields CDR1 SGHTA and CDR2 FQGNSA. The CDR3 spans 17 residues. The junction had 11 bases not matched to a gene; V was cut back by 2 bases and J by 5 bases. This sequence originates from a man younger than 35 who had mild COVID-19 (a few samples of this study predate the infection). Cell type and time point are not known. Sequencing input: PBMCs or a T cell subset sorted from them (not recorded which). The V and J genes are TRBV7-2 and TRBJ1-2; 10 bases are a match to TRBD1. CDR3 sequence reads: CASSLTPRTGGGYGYTF. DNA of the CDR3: TGTGCCAGCAGCTTAACCCCTAGGACAGGGGGAGGGTATGGCTACACCTTC.